This TCR beta chain was sequenced for a study of blood T cell repertoires in COVID-19. Methods used by the authors: Quantification of nucleated cells was approximated via reference gene primer amplification. Sequencing was performed with immunoSEQ multiplex PCR; in TCRdb, only in-frame clones are kept and a portion is missing. That table furnishes V, J and clone size, whereas the DNA furnished D and trimming. The sample consists of 300,000 to 400,000 clones, 80% to 90% of them appearing once. The CDR3 runs to 12 residues. V lost 1 base and J 12 bases, leaving 10 bases between the germline ends. The germline V gene encodes CDR1 SGHTA and CDR2 FQGTGA.

The specimen was peripheral blood. The V call is TRBV7-3, the J call TRBJ2-1, with a possible D match to TRBD2 (5 bases). The receptor comes from a woman aged 55-75 years with COVID-19, enrolled during active disease. In nucleotides, the CDR3 is TGTGCCAGCAGCTTAATCGGGAATCGGCAGTTCTTC. This encodes CASSLIGNRQFF.